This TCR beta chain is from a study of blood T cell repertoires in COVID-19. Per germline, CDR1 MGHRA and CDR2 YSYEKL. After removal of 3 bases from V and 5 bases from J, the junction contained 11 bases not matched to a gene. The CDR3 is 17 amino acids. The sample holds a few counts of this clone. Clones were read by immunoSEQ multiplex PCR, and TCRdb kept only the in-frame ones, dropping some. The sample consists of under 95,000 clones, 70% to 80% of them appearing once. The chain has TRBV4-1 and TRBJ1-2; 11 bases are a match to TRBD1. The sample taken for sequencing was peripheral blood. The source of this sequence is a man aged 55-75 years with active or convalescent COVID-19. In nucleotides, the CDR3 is TGCGCCAGCAGCCATTTCGACCGGACAGGGGGCGCATATGGCTACACCTTC. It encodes CASSHFDRTGGAYGYTF.